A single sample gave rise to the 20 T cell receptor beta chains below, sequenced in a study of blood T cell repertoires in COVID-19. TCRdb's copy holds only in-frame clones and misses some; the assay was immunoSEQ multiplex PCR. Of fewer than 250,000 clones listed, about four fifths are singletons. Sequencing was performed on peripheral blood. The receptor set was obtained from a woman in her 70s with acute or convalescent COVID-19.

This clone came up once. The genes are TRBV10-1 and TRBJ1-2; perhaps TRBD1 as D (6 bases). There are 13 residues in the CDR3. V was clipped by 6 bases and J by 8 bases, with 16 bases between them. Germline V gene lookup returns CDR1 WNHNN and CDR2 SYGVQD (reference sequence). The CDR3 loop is CASSPQGNSGYTF. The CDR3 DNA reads TGCGCCAGCAGCCCGCAGGGGAATAGCGGCTACACCTTC.

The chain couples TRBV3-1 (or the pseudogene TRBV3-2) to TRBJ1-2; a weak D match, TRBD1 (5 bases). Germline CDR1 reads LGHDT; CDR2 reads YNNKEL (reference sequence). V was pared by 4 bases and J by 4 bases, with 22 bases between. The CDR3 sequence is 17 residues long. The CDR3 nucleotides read TGTGCCAGCAGCCTGGTCCCGGGACTAAAAGAGAGCTATGGCTACACCTTC. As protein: CASSLVPGLKESYGYTF.

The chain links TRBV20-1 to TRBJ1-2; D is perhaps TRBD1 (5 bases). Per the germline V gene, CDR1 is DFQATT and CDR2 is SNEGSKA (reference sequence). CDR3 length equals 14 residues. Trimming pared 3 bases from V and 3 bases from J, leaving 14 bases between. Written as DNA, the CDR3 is TGCAGTGCTAGTTTTCCATCGGGGGACTATGGCTACACCTTC. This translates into CSASFPSGDYGYTF.

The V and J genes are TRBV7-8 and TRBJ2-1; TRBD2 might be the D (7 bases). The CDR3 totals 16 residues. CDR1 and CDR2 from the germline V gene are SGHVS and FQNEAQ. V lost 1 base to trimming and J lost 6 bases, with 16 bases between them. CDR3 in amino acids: CASSLGGGLSSNEQFF. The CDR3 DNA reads TGTGCCAGCAGCTTAGGGGGGGGCCTTTCGAGCAATGAGCAGTTCTTC.

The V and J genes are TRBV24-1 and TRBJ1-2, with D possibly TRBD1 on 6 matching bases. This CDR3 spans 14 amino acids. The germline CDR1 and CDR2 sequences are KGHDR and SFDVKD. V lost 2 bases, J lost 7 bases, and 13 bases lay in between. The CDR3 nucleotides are TGTGCCACCAGTGATTCGCCAGGGGCACTTGGCTACACCTTC. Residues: CATSDSPGALGYTF.

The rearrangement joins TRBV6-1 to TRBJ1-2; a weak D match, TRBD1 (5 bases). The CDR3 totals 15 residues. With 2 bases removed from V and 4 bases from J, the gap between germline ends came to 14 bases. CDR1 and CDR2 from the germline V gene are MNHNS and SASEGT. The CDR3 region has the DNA TGTGCCAGCAGTGAACCCTACAGGCTCCCCTATGGCTACACCTTC. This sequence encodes CASSEPYRLPYGYTF.

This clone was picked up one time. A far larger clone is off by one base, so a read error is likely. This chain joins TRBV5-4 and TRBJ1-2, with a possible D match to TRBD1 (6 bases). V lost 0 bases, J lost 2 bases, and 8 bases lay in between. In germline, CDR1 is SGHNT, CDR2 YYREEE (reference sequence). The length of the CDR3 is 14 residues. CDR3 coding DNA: TGTGCCAGCAGCTTGGGACAGGCGAACTATGGCTACACCTTC. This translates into CASSLGQANYGYTF.

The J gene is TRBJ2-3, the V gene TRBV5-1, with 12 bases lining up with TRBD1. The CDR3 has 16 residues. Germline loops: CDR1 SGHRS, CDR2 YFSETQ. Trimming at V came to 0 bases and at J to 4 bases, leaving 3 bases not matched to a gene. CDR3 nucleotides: TGCGCCAGCAGCTTGGGAGGGACAGGGGGCCCAGATACGCAGTATTTT. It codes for CASSLGGTGGPDTQYF.

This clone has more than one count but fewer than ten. The CDR3 DNA reads as TGCGCCAGCAGCCCCGGGACAGGGGGCCTCACAGATACGCAGTATTTT. Its translation: CASSPGTGGLTDTQYF. The chain combines TRBV5-1 with TRBJ2-3; 12 bases agree with TRBD1. Germline trimming cut 4 bases from V and 2 bases from J; bases unmatched to any gene: 5. The CDR3 has 16 residues. Germline V gives CDR1 SGHRS, CDR2 YFSETQ.

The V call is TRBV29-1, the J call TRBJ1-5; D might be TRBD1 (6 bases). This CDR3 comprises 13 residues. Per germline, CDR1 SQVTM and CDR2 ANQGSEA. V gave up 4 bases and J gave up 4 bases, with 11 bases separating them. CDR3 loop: CSVGGGGNQPQHF. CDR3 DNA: TGCAGCGTTGGGGGAGGGGGGAATCAGCCCCAGCATTTT.

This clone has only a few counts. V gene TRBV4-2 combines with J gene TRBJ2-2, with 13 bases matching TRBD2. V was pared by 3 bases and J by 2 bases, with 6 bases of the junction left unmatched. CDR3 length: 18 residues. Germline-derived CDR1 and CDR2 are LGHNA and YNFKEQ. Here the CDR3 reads CASSQSTSGGSNTGELFF. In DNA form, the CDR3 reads TGTGCCAGCAGCCAGTCGACTAGCGGGGGGAGTAACACCGGGGAGCTGTTTTTT.

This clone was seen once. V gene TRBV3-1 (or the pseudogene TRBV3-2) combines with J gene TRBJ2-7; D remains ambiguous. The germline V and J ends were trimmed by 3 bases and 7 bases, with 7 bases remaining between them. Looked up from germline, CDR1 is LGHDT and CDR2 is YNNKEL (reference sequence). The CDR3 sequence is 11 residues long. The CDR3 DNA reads TGTGCCAGCAGCCACTTCTTGGAGCAGTACTTC. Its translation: CASSHFLEQYF.

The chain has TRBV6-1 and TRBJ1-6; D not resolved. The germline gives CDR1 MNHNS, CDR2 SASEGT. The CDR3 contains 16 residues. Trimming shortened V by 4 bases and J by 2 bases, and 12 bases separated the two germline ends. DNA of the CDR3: TGTGCCAGCAGTGCCGACGGGGTTCCCTATAATTCACCCCTCCACTTT. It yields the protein CASSADGVPYNSPLHF.

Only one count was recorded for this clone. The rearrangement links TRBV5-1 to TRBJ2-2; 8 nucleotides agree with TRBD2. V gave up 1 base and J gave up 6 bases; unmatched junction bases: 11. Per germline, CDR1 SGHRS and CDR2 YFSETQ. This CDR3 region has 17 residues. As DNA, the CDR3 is TGCGCCAGCAGCTTGAGAAGCGGGGGCCCCGACTCCGGGGAGCTGTTTTTT. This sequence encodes CASSLRSGGPDSGELFF. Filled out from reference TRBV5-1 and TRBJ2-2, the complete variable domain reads KAGVTQTPRYLIKTRGQQVTLSCSPISGHRSVSWYQQTPGQGLQFLFEYFSETQRNKGNFPGRFSGRQFSNSRSEMNVSTLELGDSALYLCASSLRSGGPDSGELFFGEGSRLTVL.

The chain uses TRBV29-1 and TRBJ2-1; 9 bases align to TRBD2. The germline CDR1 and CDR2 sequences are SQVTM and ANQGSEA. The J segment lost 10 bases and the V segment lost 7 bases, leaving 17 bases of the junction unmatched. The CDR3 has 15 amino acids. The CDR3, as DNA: TGCAGCGCGACGGCAGCGGGGGGCCGCTTTAGCGAGCAGTTCTTC. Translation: CSATAAGGRFSEQFF.

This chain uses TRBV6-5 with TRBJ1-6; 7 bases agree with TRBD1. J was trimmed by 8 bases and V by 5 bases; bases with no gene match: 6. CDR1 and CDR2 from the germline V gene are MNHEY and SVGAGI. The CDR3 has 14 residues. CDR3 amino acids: CASSRGQHYSPLHF. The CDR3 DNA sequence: TGTGCCAGCAGTCGGGGACAGCATTATTCACCCCTCCACTTT.

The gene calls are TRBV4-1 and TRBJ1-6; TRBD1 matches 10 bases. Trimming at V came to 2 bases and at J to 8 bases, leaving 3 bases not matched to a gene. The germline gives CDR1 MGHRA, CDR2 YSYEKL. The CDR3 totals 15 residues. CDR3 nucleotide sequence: TGCGCCAGCAGCCAATCGGGACAGGGGTATTCACCCCTCCACTTT. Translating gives CASSQSGQGYSPLHF.

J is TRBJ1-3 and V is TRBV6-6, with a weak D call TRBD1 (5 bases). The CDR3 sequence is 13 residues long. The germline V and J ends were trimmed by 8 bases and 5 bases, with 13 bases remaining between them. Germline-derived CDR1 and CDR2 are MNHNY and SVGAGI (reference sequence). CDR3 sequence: CASFRDSRNTIYF. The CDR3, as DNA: TGTGCCAGCTTCAGGGATAGTCGAAACACCATATATTTT.

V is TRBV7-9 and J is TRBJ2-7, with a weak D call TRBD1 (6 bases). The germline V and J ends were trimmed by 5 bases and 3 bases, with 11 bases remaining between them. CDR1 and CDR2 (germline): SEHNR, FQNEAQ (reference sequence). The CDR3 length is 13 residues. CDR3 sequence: CASSIRDNYEQYF. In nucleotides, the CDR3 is TGTGCCAGCAGCATCCGGGACAACTACGAGCAGTACTTC.

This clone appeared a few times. CDR3 residues: CASSVAGGGSYEQFF. As DNA, the CDR3 is TGTGCCAGCAGCGTAGCTGGGGGGGGCAGCTATGAGCAGTTCTTC. The chain employs TRBV9 and TRBJ2-1; tentative D call: TRBD2 (7 bases). Trimming shortened V by 0 bases and J by 8 bases, and 15 bases separated the two germline ends. Germline V gene data show CDR1 as SGDLS and CDR2 as YYNGEE. The length of the CDR3 is 15 residues.